The T cell receptor (beta chain) described here comes from a study of cytomegalovirus exposure and HLA in healthy donors. Findings of the study overall: It was about 150 TCR beta chains that were listed as cytomegalovirus-associated.

About this clone itself: The antigen is unknown.

The V gene end was trimmed by 5 bases and the J gene end by 5 bases; junction bases not matched to a gene: 4. The germline V gene encodes CDR1 LNHDA and CDR2 SQIVND (reference sequence). The CDR3 has 14 residues. Libraries were prepared by immunoSEQ multiplex PCR; TCRdb keeps only in-frame clonotypes and omits some of them. This table holds 150,000 to 200,000 clones, approximately 80% found once. The gene calls are TRBV19 and TRBJ2-5; 11 bases align to TRBD1. This TCR derives from a man in his late teens or twenties in good health and CMV-seropositive. The specimen was PBMCs. As DNA, the CDR3 is TGTGCCAGTAGTCAGGACAGGGGGCTGGAGACCCAGTACTTC. Translating gives CASSQDRGLETQYF. The variable domain in full, completed from reference TRBV19 and TRBJ2-5, reads DGGITQSPKYLFRKEGQNVTLSCEQNLNHDAMYWYRQDPGQGLRLIYYSQIVNDFQKGDIAEGYSVSREKKESFPLTVTSAQKNPTAFYLCASSQDRGLETQYFGPGTRLLVL.